One sample yielded the 18 T cell receptor beta chains listed below, sequenced in a study of OX40 agonist ivuxolimab in advanced cancers. Clones were sequenced by immunoSEQ multiplex PCR, and TCRdb holds only the in-frame ones, with some missing. The sample gives about 70,000 clones, about four fifths of which show up once; roughly 6.3% is in the top ten. Source: CD4+ or CD8+ T cells sorted from blood, taken in a trial of the OX40 agonist ivuxolimab. The receptors stem from an adult with an advanced solid tumor such as melanoma, head and neck, liver or kidney cancer.

The chain joins TRBV28 to TRBJ1-1; 7 nucleotides agree with TRBD1. V shed 5 bases and J 0 bases; nucleotides not matched to a gene: 9. Germline CDR1 reads MDHEN; CDR2 reads SYDVKM. This CDR3 is 16 amino acids long. The CDR3 region is CASSAWDSLLNTEAFF. For the CDR3, the DNA is TGTGCCAGCAGTGCCTGGGACAGCCTCTTGAACACTGAAGCTTTCTTT.

The chain joins TRBV30 to TRBJ1-2; TRBD1 matches 8 bases. V lost 6 bases, J lost 3 bases, and 9 bases stayed unmatched. CDR1 GTSNPN and CDR2 SVGIG come from the germline V gene (reference sequence). The length of the CDR3 is 14 residues. The DNA of the CDR3 is TGTGCCTGTCAAAGGGCAGGGGGCGACTATGGCTACACCTTC. Amino acid sequence: CACQRAGGDYGYTF. The whole variable domain, filled in from reference TRBV30 and TRBJ1-2, reads SQTIHQWPATLVQPVGSPLSLECTVEGTSNPNLYWYRQAAGRGLQLLFYSVGIGQISSEVPQNLSASRPQDRQFILSSKKLLLSDSGFYLCACQRAGGDYGYTFGSGTRLTVV.

The rearrangement uses TRBV10-3 and TRBJ1-1; the D gene is possibly TRBD1 (6 bases). The V end was cut by 5 bases, the J end by 1 base, with 8 bases between. CDR1 is ENHRY and CDR2 is SYGVKD in the germline V gene. The CDR3 extends over 13 amino acids. CDR3 sequence reads: CAISYRENTEAFF. The CDR3 nucleotides are TGTGCCATCAGTTACAGGGAGAACACTGAAGCTTTCTTT.

This sequence joins TRBV5-1 and TRBJ2-7; possible D gene TRBD2, 6 bases. The CDR3 runs to 18 residues. V lost 4 bases to trimming and J lost 0 bases, with 23 bases between them. Germline V gene sequence: CDR1 SGHRS, CDR2 YFSETQ. This CDR3 is CASSRNNLSREFSYEQYF. The CDR3 DNA reads as TGCGCCAGCAGCCGGAACAATCTGAGTCGGGAGTTCTCCTACGAGCAGTACTTC.

V is TRBV9 and J is TRBJ2-5; the D call may be TRBD1 or TRBD2 (5 bases each). CDR1 is SGDLS, CDR2 YYNGEE, per germline. The germline V and J ends were trimmed by 0 bases and 4 bases, with 10 bases remaining between them. The CDR3 spans 14 residues. The CDR3 sequence is CASSVVGEGETQYF. Written as DNA, the CDR3 is TGTGCCAGCAGCGTAGTGGGGGAAGGAGAGACCCAGTACTTC.

The chain carries TRBV19 and TRBJ2-3; 14 bases fit TRBD2. After removal of 5 bases from V and 2 bases from J, the junction contained 12 bases not matched to a gene. Per germline, CDR1 LNHDA and CDR2 SQIVND (reference sequence). CDR3 length: 19 amino acids. CDR3 loop: CASSDYRTSGRRFTDTQYF. The CDR3 DNA is TGTGCCAGTAGTGACTACCGGACTAGCGGGAGGCGGTTCACAGATACGCAGTATTTT.

The chain carries TRBV5-6 and TRBJ2-2, with TRBD2 as a possible D gene (6 bases). The CDR3 is made up of 15 amino acids. The germline V and J ends were trimmed by 5 bases and 3 bases, with 14 bases remaining between them. Germline-derived CDR1 and CDR2 are SGHDT and YYEEEE. The CDR3 here is CASSNGGLYTGELFF. The CDR3 DNA is TGTGCCAGCAGTAACGGGGGTTTATACACCGGGGAGCTGTTTTTT.

V and J are TRBV4-2 and TRBJ1-5; maybe TRBD1 (5 bases). The CDR3 runs 14 residues. The ends were cut back, 0 bases at V and 6 bases at J, with 9 bases in the middle. Germline CDR1 LGHNA, CDR2 YNFKEQ. CDR3 bases: TGTGCCAGCAGCCAAGATTATCAGGGTCAGCCCCAGCATTTT. Its protein is CASSQDYQGQPQHF.

To note about this clone: This sequence may be a read error, since a much larger clone differs from it by one base. Other DNA sequences of this sample code for an identical CDR3. The gene calls are TRBV30 and TRBJ2-7, with D tentatively TRBD1 or TRBD2 (5 bases each). V shed 5 bases and J shed 2 bases, with 16 bases lying between them. CDR3 size: 14 residues. Germline V lookup: CDR1 GTSNPN, CDR2 SVGIG (reference sequence). CDR3 residues: CAWGTGLPAYEQYF. CDR3 nucleotides: TGTGCCTGGGGAACGGGGCTCCCGGCCTACGAGCAGTACTTC.

The CDR3 loop reads CASSPLPQGRSPYEQYF. The CDR3, as DNA: TGTGCCAGCAGCCCCCTCCCGCAGGGGCGGTCCCCCTACGAGCAGTACTTC. V is TRBV4-2 and J is TRBJ2-7, with D tentatively TRBD1 (6 bases). Trimming left V 4 bases short and J 2 bases short, with 21 bases between. The CDR3 extends over 17 amino acids. Germline CDR1 LGHNA, CDR2 YNFKEQ.

J is TRBJ1-5 and V is TRBV7-3; D perhaps matches TRBD1 (6 bases). The CDR3 spans 18 residues. The germline gives CDR1 SGHTA, CDR2 FQGTGA. V lost 2 bases to trimming and J lost 4 bases, with 21 bases between them. The CDR3 bases are TGTGCCAGCAGCTTAGCGGTCCCTGGTACAGGGAGGAATCAGCCCCAGCATTTT. Translated: CASSLAVPGTGRNQPQHF.

The chain has TRBV7-9 and TRBJ2-2; the match to TRBD2 covers 9 bases. The germline CDR1 and CDR2 sequences are SEHNR and FQNEAQ (reference sequence). This CDR3 has 17 amino acids. V lost 0 bases, J lost 5 bases, and 7 bases stayed unmatched. The CDR3 nucleotides are TGTGCCAGCAGCTTAGCCAGGGTAGCGGGAGAGACCGGGGAGCTGTTTTTT. The encoded protein is CASSLARVAGETGELFF.

This sequence joins TRBV6-1 and TRBJ1-5; D is ambiguous. Trimming removed 5 bases from V and 4 bases from J, with 9 bases in between. CDR3 length: 13 residues. The germline CDR1 and CDR2 sequences are MNHNS and SASEGT. In DNA, the CDR3 is TGTGCCAGCAGTAACGAGGGAAATCAGCCCCAGCATTTT. Encoded protein: CASSNEGNQPQHF.

V and J are TRBV14 and TRBJ2-3; 10 bases fit TRBD2. The CDR3 sequence is 16 residues long. Trimming took 1 base from V and 4 from J; bases not matched to a gene: 5. Germline V gives CDR1 SGHDN, CDR2 FVKESK. The CDR3 sequence is CASSQVAGLASDTQYF. The DNA of the CDR3 is TGTGCCAGCAGCCAAGTTGCGGGACTAGCGTCAGATACGCAGTATTTT.

This clone appeared a single time. The chain combines TRBV29-1 with TRBJ2-3; D gene uncertain. V lost 0 bases and J lost 2, with 12 bases in between. This CDR3 has 15 residues. The V gene's germline CDR1 is SQVTM and CDR2 ANQGSEA. CDR3 DNA sequence: TGCAGCGTTGAAGATATTGGCGGTTCCACAGATACGCAGTATTTT. Protein: CSVEDIGGSTDTQYF.

The J gene is TRBJ2-2, the V gene TRBV18; D is ambiguous. V lost 3 bases and J 0 bases, leaving 8 bases between the germline ends. This CDR3 has 15 residues. Germline CDR1 KGHSH, CDR2 LQKENI. CDR3 protein: CASSPGRANTGELFF. The CDR3 region has the DNA TGTGCCAGCTCACCGGGTCGCGCGAACACCGGGGAGCTGTTTTTT.

The CDR3 spells CSARAGETQYF. Written as DNA, the CDR3 is TGCAGTGCTCGCGCCGGTGAGACCCAGTACTTC. The rearrangement joins TRBV20-1 to TRBJ2-5; no clear D gene. V was pared by 5 bases and J by 5 bases, with 9 bases between. Germline CDR1 is DFQATT and CDR2 is SNEGSKA (reference sequence). This CDR3 is 11 amino acids long.

Here the CDR3 reads CASRRGLINQPQHF. The CDR3 nucleotides read TGTGCCAGCAGGAGGGGACTTATCAATCAGCCCCAGCATTTT. The chain uses TRBV28 and TRBJ1-5, with D possibly matching TRBD1 (5 bases). Trimming cost V 6 bases and J 3 bases, with 12 bases left between them. The CDR3 has 14 amino acids. CDR1 is MDHEN and CDR2 is SYDVKM in the germline V gene.